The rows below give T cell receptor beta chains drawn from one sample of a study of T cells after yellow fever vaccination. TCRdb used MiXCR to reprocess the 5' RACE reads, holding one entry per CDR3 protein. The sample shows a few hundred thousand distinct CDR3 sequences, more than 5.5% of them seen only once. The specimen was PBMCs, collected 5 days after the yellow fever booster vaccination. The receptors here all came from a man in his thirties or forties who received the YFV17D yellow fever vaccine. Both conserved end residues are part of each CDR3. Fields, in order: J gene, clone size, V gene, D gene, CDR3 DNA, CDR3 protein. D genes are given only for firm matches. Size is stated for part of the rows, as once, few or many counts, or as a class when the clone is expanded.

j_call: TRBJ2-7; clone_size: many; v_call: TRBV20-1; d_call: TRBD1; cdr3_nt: TGCAGTGCTAGAGATGGACAGGGACCGATCTACGAGCAGTACTTC; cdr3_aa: CSARDGQGPIYEQYF
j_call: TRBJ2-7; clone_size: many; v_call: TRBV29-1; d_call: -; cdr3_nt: TGCAGCGCTCGCTCCGGGACGCAAAACCCCTACGAGCAGTACTTC; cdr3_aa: CSARSGTQNPYEQYF
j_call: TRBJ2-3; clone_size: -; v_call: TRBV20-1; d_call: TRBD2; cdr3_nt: TGCAGTGCTCCTCCCCCGACTAGCGGGAGGAGTTGGGCGCAGTATTTT; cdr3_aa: CSAPPPTSGRSWAQYF
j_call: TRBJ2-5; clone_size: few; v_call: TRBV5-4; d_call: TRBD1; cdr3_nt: TGTGCCAGCAGCTCGCGGACAGGGGAAGAGACCCAGTACTTC; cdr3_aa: CASSSRTGEETQYF
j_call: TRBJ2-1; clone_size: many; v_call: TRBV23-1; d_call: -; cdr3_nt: TGCGCCAGCAGTCAATCCTGCAAGGGTCCGAACAATGAGCAGTTCTTC; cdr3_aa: CASSQSCKGPNNEQFF
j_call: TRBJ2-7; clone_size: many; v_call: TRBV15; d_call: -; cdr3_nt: TGTGCCACCAGCAGAGCTACCATGGACGAGCAGTACTTC; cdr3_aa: CATSRATMDEQYF
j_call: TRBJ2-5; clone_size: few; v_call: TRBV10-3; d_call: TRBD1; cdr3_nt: TGTGCCATCAGTACAGGGGGCCGACCAACGTACTTC; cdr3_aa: CAISTGGRPTYF
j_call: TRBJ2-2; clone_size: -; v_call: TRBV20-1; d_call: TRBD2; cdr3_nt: TGCAGTGTACTAGCGGGAGGAATCGGGGAGCTGTTTTTT; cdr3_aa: CSVLAGGIGELFF
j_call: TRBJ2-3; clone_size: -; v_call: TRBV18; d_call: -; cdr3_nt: TGTGCCAGCTCACCGTTCGGGGGCTGGAGGACAGATACGCAGTATTTT; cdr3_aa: CASSPFGGWRTDTQYF
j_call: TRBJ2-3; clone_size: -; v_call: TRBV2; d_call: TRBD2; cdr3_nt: TGTGCCAGCAGCCCAGGACTAGCGGGAGTAGTTCCGCAGTATTTT; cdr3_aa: CASSPGLAGVVPQYF
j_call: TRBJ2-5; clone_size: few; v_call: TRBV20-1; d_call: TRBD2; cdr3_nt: TGCAGTGCTAAGGGACTAGCGGGAGGTTATGAGACCCAGTACTTC; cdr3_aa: CSAKGLAGGYETQYF
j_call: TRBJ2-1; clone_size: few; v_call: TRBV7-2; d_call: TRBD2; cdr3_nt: TGTGCCAGCAGCCCGTGGACTAGCGGGAGGGGGGATGAGCAGTTCTTC; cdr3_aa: CASSPWTSGRGDEQFF
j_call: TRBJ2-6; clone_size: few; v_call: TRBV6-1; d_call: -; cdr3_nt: TGTGCCAGCAGTGGTCGTGGCTCTGGGGCCAACGTCCTGACTTTC; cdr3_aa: CASSGRGSGANVLTF
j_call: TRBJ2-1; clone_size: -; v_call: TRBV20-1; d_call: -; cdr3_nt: TGCAGTGCTAGTCTGTGGGAGGTCCGTTACAATGAGCAGTTCTTC; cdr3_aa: CSASLWEVRYNEQFF
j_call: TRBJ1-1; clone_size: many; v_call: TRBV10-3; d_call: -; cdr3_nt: TGTGCCATCAGTGAAGGGGTGAACACTGAAGCTTTCTTT; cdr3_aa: CAISEGVNTEAFF
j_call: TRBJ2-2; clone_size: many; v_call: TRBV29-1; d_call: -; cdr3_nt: TGCAGCGTGGTAGCGGACCTGAACACCGGGGAGCTGTTTTTT; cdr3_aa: CSVVADLNTGELFF
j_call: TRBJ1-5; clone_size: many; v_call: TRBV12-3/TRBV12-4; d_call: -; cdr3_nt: TGTGCCAGCAGTTTGATGAGCAATCAGCCCCAGCATTTT; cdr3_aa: CASSLMSNQPQHF
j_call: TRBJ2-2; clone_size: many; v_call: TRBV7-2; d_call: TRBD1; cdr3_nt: TGTGCCAGCAGTCTACAGGGGGCGCCCACCGGGGAGCTGTTTTTT; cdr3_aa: CASSLQGAPTGELFF
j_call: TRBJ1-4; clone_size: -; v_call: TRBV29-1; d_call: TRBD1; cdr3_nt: TGCAGCGTCCGACAGGGGGCGGGTGAAAAACTGTTTTTT; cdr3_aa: CSVRQGAGEKLFF
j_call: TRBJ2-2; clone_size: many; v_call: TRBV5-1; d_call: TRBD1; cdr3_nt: TGCGCCAGCAGCTTCCCCCAGGGGGATCCCGGGGAGCTGTTTTTT; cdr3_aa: CASSFPQGDPGELFF
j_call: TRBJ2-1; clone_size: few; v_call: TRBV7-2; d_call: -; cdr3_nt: TGTGCCAGCAGCTTAGCCGGAGAGATTGAGCAGTTCTTC; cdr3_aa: CASSLAGEIEQFF
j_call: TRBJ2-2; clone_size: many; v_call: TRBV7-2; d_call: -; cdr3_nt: TGTGCCAGCAGCCCGACGGGAGCCCCGACCGGGGAGCTGTTTTTT; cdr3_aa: CASSPTGAPTGELFF
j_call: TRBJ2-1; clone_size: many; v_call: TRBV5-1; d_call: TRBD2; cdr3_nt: TGCGCCAGCAGCTCCTCTAGCGGGGTCAATGAGCAGTTCTTC; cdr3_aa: CASSSSSGVNEQFF
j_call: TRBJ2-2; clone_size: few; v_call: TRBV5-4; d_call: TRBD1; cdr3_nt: TGTGCCAGCAGCTTATATACAGGGGTGGTAACCGGGGAGCTGTTTTTT; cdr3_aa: CASSLYTGVVTGELFF
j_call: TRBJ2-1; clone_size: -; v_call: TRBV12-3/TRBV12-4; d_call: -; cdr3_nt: TGTGCCAGCAGCCCGAGGGCCAGCTCCTACAATGAGCAGTTCTTC; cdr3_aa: CASSPRASSYNEQFF
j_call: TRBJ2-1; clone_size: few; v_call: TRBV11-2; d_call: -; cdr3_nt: TGTGCCAGCAGCTTAGGGGCGGGACCAGACAATGAGCAGTTCTTC; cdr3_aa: CASSLGAGPDNEQFF
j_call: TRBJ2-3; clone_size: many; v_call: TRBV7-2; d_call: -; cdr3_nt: TGTGCCAGCAGGTCTGGTTCTCTCACAGATACGCAGTATTTT; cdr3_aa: CASRSGSLTDTQYF
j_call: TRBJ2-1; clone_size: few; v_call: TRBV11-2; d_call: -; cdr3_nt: TGTGCCAGCAACATCTTCTTGGCGGCCTCCTACAATGAGCAGTTCTTC; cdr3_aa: CASNIFLAASYNEQFF
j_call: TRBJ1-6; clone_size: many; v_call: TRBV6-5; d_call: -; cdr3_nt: TGTGCCAGCAGTTACTCGATGGCAGTTTATAATTCACCCCTCCACTTT; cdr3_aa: CASSYSMAVYNSPLHF
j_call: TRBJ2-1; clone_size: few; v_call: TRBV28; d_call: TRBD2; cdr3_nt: TGTGCCGGCCGGACTAGCGGGACCTCCTACAATGAGCAGTTCTTC; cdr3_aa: CAGRTSGTSYNEQFF
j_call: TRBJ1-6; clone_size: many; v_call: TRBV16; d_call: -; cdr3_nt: TGTGCCAGCAGCCCCGCGGGCAGCCTCAATTCACCCCTCCACTTT; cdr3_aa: CASSPAGSLNSPLHF
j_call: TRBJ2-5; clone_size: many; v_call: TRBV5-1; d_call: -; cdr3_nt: TGCGCCAGCAGCTTGCTTTTAACGCCAGCGGCGGGAGAGACCCAGTACTTC; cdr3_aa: CASSLLLTPAAGETQYF
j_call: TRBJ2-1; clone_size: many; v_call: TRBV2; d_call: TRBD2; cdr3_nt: TGTGCCAGCAGAGCGGGAGCGGGCTACAATGAGCAGTTCTTC; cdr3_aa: CASRAGAGYNEQFF
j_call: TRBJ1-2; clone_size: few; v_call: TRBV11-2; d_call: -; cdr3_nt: TGTGCCAGCAGCTTAGAGGCGTGGGGCTTTGGTGGCTACACCTTC; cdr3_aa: CASSLEAWGFGGYTF
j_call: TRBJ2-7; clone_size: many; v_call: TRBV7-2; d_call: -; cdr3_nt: TGTGCCAGCAGCTTCCGTAACGAGCAGTACTTC; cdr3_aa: CASSFRNEQYF
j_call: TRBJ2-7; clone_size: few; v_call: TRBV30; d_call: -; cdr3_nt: TGTGCCTGGAGTGCTATGGGAATGGAGCAGTACTTC; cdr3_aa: CAWSAMGMEQYF
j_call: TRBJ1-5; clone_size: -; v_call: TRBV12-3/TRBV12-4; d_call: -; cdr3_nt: TGTGCCAGCAGTCCGGGGCTCCCTCAGCCCCAGCATTTT; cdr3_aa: CASSPGLPQPQHF
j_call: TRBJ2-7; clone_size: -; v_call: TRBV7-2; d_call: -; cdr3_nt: TGTGCCAGCAGGGGTGGGGCAAGCTACGAGCAGTACTTC; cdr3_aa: CASRGGASYEQYF
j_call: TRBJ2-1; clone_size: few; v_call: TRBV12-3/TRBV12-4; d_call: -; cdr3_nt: TGTGCCAGCAGCAAACGAACAGGGCCCTACAATGAGCAGTTCTTC; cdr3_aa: CASSKRTGPYNEQFF
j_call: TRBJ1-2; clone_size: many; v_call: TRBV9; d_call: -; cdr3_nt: TGTGCCAGCAGCGTCCGACAGGATAACTATGGCTACACCTTC; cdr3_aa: CASSVRQDNYGYTF
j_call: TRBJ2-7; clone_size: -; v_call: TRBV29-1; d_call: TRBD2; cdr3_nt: TGCAGCGTTGGCGGGACTAGCGTCTCTAGCTCCTACGAGCAGTACTTC; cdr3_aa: CSVGGTSVSSSYEQYF
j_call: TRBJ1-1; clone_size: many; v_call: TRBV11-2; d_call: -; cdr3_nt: TGTGCCAGCAGCTTAGACGGGACGAACACTGAAGCTTTCTTT; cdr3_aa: CASSLDGTNTEAFF
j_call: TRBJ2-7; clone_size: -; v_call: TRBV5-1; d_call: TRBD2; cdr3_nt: TGCGCCAGCAGCCCTACTAGCGGGAGGGCCTACGAGCAGTACTTC; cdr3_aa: CASSPTSGRAYEQYF
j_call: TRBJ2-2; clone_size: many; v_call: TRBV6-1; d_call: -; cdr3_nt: TGTGCCAGCAGAAATCCGGGGTCCGGGGAGCTGTTTTTT; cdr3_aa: CASRNPGSGELFF
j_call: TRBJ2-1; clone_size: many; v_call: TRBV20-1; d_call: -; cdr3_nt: TGCAGTGCTACCGAGGAGACCATAAACAATGAGCAGTTCTTC; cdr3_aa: CSATEETINNEQFF
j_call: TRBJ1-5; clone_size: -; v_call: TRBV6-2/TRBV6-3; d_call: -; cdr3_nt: TGTGCCAGCAGCCGCGAACGGGGGTCGTATCAGCCCCAGCATTTT; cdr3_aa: CASSRERGSYQPQHF
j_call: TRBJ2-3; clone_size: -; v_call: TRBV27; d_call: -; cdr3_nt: TGTGCCAGCAGTTTGTACCGTTGGCGGAACAGCACAGATACGCAGTATTTT; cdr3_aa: CASSLYRWRNSTDTQYF
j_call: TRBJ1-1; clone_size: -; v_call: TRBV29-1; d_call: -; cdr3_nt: TGCAGCGTTACCAGGCGGCTGGACACTGAAGCTTTCTTT; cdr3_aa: CSVTRRLDTEAFF